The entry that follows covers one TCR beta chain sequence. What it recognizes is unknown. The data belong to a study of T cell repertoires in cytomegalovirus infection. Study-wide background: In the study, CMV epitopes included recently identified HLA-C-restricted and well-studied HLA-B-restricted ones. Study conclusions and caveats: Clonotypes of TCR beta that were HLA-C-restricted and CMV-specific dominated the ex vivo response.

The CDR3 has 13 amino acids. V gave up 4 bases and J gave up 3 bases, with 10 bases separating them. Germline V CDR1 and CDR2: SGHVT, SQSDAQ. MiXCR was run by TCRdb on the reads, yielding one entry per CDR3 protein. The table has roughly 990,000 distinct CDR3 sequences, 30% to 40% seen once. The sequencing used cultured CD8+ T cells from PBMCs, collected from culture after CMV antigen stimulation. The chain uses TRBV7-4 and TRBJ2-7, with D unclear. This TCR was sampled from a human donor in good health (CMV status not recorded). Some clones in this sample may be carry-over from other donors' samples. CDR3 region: CASSSRALYEQYF. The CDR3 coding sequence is TGTGCCAGCAGCTCCCGGGCCCTCTACGAGCAGTACTTC.